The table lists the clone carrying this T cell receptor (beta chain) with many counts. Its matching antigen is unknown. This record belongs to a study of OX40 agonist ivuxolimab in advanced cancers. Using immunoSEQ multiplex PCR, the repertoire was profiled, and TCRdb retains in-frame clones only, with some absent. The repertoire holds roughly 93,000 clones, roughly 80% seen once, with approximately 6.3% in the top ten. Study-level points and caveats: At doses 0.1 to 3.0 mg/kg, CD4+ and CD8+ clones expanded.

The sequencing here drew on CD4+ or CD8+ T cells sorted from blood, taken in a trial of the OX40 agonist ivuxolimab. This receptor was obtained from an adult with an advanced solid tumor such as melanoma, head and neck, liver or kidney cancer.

CDR3: CASSLGRSKNIQYF. In nucleotides, the CDR3 is TGTGCCAGCAGTCTAGGGAGGTCCAAAAACATTCAGTACTTC. The chain couples TRBV5-6 to TRBJ2-4; tentatively, D is TRBD2 (6 bases). The CDR3 length is 14 residues. The V end lost 5 bases, the J end lost 2 bases, and 11 bases lay between the germline ends. Germline values: CDR1 SGHDT, CDR2 YYEEEE.